The next 14 T cell receptor beta chains were all read from a single sample in a study of blood T cell repertoires in COVID-19 (dated by TCRdb to the early 2020s). To prepare the library, the immunoSEQ multiplex PCR assay was applied. TCRdb took over this immuneACCESS table, retaining in-frame rearrangements with V and J assigned. Such tables are incomplete; in checked studies, under half of the missing clones stem from an unresolved V gene, and the remainder is unexplained. The sample yields around 70,000 clones; about four fifths were counted once. Of the sample, roughly 20% falls within the top ten clones. The specimen sequenced was peripheral blood. Receptors originate from a woman in her sixties or seventies with acute or convalescent COVID-19.

This clone was observed a handful of times. The V gene is TRBV7-9, the J gene TRBJ2-3; D not certain. The germline V gene encodes CDR1 SEHNR and CDR2 FQNEAQ (reference sequence). The ends were cut back, 5 bases at V and 0 bases at J, with 3 bases in the middle. This CDR3 contains 12 residues. In DNA, the CDR3 is TGTGCCAGCAGCCCGAGCACAGATACGCAGTATTTT. It specifies CASSPSTDTQYF.

The V gene is TRBV7-2, the J gene TRBJ2-7; D uncertain. Trimming took 7 bases from V and 6 from J, leaving 19 bases between them. The CDR3 contains 14 residues. Germline-derived CDR1 and CDR2 are SGHTA and FQGNSA. CDR3 nucleotide sequence: TGTGCCAGCAACTACTATTCTCCTCCCGGCGAGCAGTACTTC. Amino acid sequence: CASNYYSPPGEQYF.

The chain recombines TRBV27 with TRBJ2-2; 8 bases line up with TRBD1. The CDR3 consists of 15 residues. The V and J ends lost 6 bases and 6 bases, in that order; junction bases with no gene match: 9. Germline V gene sequence: CDR1 MNHEY, CDR2 SMNVEV (reference sequence). The CDR3 sequence: CASRPRTGRSGELFF. In DNA form, the CDR3 reads TGTGCCAGCAGGCCCCGGACAGGGAGGTCCGGGGAGCTGTTTTTT.

V is TRBV7-9 and J is TRBJ1-2, with 7 bases fitting TRBD1. The germline gives CDR1 SEHNR, CDR2 FQNEAQ (reference sequence). CDR3 length equals 13 residues. V gave up 4 bases and J gave up 4 bases; unmatched junction bases: 3. The CDR3 spells CASSWGQLYGYTF. The CDR3 DNA sequence: TGTGCCAGCAGCTGGGGACAGCTCTATGGCTACACCTTC.

The chain carries TRBV5-1 and TRBJ2-1, with 7 bases identical to TRBD1. V lost 4 bases and J lost 3; bases outside the gene matches: 4. This CDR3 region has 14 residues. Germline assignment: CDR1 SGHRS and CDR2 YFSETQ. The CDR3 is CASSPGQIYNEQFF. In DNA form, the CDR3 reads TGCGCCAGCAGCCCGGGACAGATCTACAATGAGCAGTTCTTC. The full variable domain, completed using reference TRBV5-1 and TRBJ2-1, is KAGVTQTPRYLIKTRGQQVTLSCSPISGHRSVSWYQQTPGQGLQFLFEYFSETQRNKGNFPGRFSGRQFSNSRSEMNVSTLELGDSALYLCASSPGQIYNEQFFGPGTRLTVL.

This sequence joins TRBV21-1 and TRBJ1-1; the table gives TRBD1 as D, unverified against the DNA. TRBV21-1 is assigned pseudogene status. CDR3 length equals 15 residues. CDR3: CASSPSGTEDTEAFF. The CDR3 DNA reads as TGTGCCAGCAGCCCCTCCGGGACAGAGGACACTGAAGCTTTCTTT.

The J gene is TRBJ2-7, the V gene TRBV5-6, with 14 bases lining up with TRBD2. Germline V gene data show CDR1 as SGHDT and CDR2 as YYEEEE. The CDR3 contains 17 residues. The V segment lost 4 bases and the J segment 0 bases; nucleotides outside the gene matches: 6. The CDR3 DNA is TGTGCCAGCAGCCTAAGGACTAGCGGGAGGTACTCCTACGAGCAGTACTTC. This codes for CASSLRTSGRYSYEQYF.

The rearrangement links TRBV4-1 to TRBJ2-5; 7 positions match TRBD2. The CDR3 length is 17 residues. With V trimmed by 2 bases and J by 7 bases, 16 bases remained unmatched. Per the germline V gene, CDR1 is MGHRA and CDR2 is YSYEKL. CDR3 sequence: CASSQPRAGASVRTQYF. In DNA, the CDR3 is TGCGCCAGCAGCCAACCCCGGGCGGGAGCCTCCGTTAGGACCCAGTACTTC.

This chain links TRBV5-4 with TRBJ1-2; 7 positions agree with TRBD1. J gave up 6 bases and V 4 bases, and 9 bases lay outside the gene matches. The CDR3 sequence is 14 residues long. Looked up from germline, CDR1 is SGHNT and CDR2 is YYREEE (reference sequence). The CDR3 bases are TGTGCCAGCAGCCCCCAGGGGGTGCGGGATGGCTACACCTTC. It specifies CASSPQGVRDGYTF. The full variable domain, rest sourced from reference TRBV5-4 and TRBJ1-2, is ETGVTQSPTHLIKTRGQQVTLRCSSQSGHNTVSWYQQALGQGPQFIFQYYREEENGRGNFPPRFSGLQFPNYSSELNVNALELDDSALYLCASSPQGVRDGYTFGSGTRLTVV.

The rearrangement joins TRBV29-1 to TRBJ1-1; D not certain. Germline-derived CDR1 and CDR2 are SQVTM and ANQGSEA. Trimming removed 4 bases from V and 5 bases from J, with 11 bases in between. The CDR3 sequence is 12 residues long. The CDR3 DNA sequence: TGCAGCGTTGGGTGGGGAGATACTGAAGCTTTCTTT. Residues: CSVGWGDTEAFF.

This chain uses TRBV5-5 with TRBJ1-5; the D gene is possibly TRBD1 (5 bases). Deletions cut 4 bases from V and 2 bases from J, with 13 bases between. Germline CDR1 and CDR2: SGHKS and YYEKEE (reference sequence). The CDR3 is 15 residues long. The CDR3 reads CASSLGPRGNQPQHF. As DNA, the CDR3 is TGTGCCAGCAGCCTGGGACCACGGGGCAATCAGCCCCAGCATTTT.

CDR3 in amino acids: CASSPRVYEQYF. The CDR3 region has the DNA TGTGCCAGCAGCCCCAGGGTCTACGAGCAGTACTTC. The chain joins TRBV9 to TRBJ2-7; D perhaps matches TRBD1 (5 bases). The germline V gene has CDR1 SGDLS and CDR2 YYNGEE. Trimming left V 4 bases short and J 3 bases short, with 8 bases between. This CDR3 is built from 12 residues. Full variable domain (remainder filled in from reference TRBV9 and TRBJ2-7): DSGVTQTPKHLITATGQRVTLRCSPRSGDLSVYWYQQSLDQGLQFLIQYYNGEERAKGNILERFSAQQFPDLHSELNLSSLELGDSALYFCASSPRVYEQYFGPGTRLTVT.

This sequence joins TRBV11-3 and TRBJ1-4; D is perhaps TRBD1 (6 bases). This CDR3 comprises 17 residues. The germline CDR1 and CDR2 sequences are SGHNT and YENEEA. V was shortened by 5 bases and J by 2 bases, with 18 bases between the two germline ends. The CDR3 bases are TGTGCCAGCAGCACCGGGAGGGGGAAGGCGACTAATGAAAAACTGTTTTTT. It translates to CASSTGRGKATNEKLFF.

This clone was picked up a small number of times. The chain combines TRBV12-3 or TRBV12-4 with TRBJ1-1, with 10 positions matching TRBD1. This CDR3 is built from 13 residues. CDR3 protein: CASGTGVNTEAFF. CDR3 DNA sequence: TGTGCATCGGGGACAGGGGTGAACACTGAAGCTTTCTTT.